The clone carrying this T cell receptor (beta chain) was picked up one time. The sample comes from a study of control samples from healthy donors and cancer patients. Clones were sequenced by immunoSEQ multiplex PCR, and TCRdb holds only the in-frame ones, with some missing. The data contain approximately 150,000 clones, approximately 94% of them singletons. The CDR3 runs to 17 residues. J was trimmed by 0 bases and V by 3 bases; bases with no gene match: 8. Per germline, CDR1 MGHRA and CDR2 YSYEKL. This chain connects TRBV4-1 to TRBJ2-7; 10 bases align to TRBD1. The TCR originated in a man aged 18-30 years in good health. Sequencing input: blood. The CDR3: CASSQTPGQGRSYEQYF. CDR3 bases: TGCGCCAGCAGCCAGACGCCGGGACAGGGGCGCTCCTACGAGCAGTACTTC.